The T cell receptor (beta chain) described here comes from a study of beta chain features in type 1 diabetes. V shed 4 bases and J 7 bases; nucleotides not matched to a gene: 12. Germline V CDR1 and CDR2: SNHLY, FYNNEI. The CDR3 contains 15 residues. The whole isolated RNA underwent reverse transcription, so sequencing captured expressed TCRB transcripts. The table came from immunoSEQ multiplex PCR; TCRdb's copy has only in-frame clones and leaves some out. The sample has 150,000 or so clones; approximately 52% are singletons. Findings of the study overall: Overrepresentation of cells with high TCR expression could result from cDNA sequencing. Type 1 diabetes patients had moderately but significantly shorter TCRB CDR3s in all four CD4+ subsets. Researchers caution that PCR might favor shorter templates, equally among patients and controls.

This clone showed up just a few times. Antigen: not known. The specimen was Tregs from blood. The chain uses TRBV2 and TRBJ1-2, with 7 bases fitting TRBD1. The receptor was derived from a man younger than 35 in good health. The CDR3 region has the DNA TGTGCCAGCAGTGGAATTCCCGGGACAGCCGTTGGCTACACCTTC. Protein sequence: CASSGIPGTAVGYTF.